The clone carrying this TCR beta chain came up once. Original processing methods: Estimation of nucleated cell counts relied on the amplification of reference gene primers. Some clones are missing from TCRdb's copy, which holds only in-frame ones; the method was immunoSEQ multiplex PCR. V and J calls and clone size follow that table, whereas D and trimming were derived from the DNA. The sample lists 150,000 to 190,000 clones, 85% to 90% occurring once. This sample is part of a study of blood T cell repertoires in COVID-19. Across the study: Italy, Spain and the United States were the sources of the convalescent and acute COVID-19 samples. The analysed material was cDNA or gDNA that came from T cells, B-cell-depleted T cells, or PBMCs.

Trimming removed 6 bases from V and 4 bases from J; junction bases left unmatched: 3. Germline loops: CDR1 LNHDA, CDR2 SQIVND (reference sequence). There are 14 residues in the CDR3. This TCR derives from a woman between 40 and 50 years old with acute or convalescent COVID-19. The chain carries TRBV19 and TRBJ1-2; 12 bases are a match to TRBD1. The sequencing input was peripheral blood. CDR3: CASRPGQGAYGYTF. In DNA, the CDR3 is TGTGCCAGTAGGCCGGGACAGGGGGCCTATGGCTACACCTTC. Supplemented by reference TRBV19 and TRBJ1-2, the full variable domain reads DGGITQSPKYLFRKEGQNVTLSCEQNLNHDAMYWYRQDPGQGLRLIYYSQIVNDFQKGDIAEGYSVSREKKESFPLTVTSAQKNPTAFYLCASRPGQGAYGYTFGSGTRLTVV.